This record looks at one T cell receptor (beta chain) sequence and its context. This clonotype was seen many times. What this receptor recognizes is not known. No base-level quality is on record; no much larger clone is a single base apart. Genomic DNA was used as template for profiling of TCR beta VDJ combinations and CDR3 sequences. An Illumina HiSeq 2000 was used for TCR repertoire sequencing. Under the source paper's analysis protocol: Repertoires were assessed using TRBV/TRBJ rearrangement plots, CDR3 size and DJ length profiles, and Simpson's diversity index. Whichever DNA sequence was most abundant in the deep sequencing data was defined as the immunodominant clone. CDR3 amino acid sequences were checked for sharing between subjects and were compared against published repertoires and the VDJdb database. TCRdb ran its own pipeline on the public reads, namely fastp trimming at Q25 and MiXCR clone calling, and kept in-frame beta chains. Each record represents a unique CDR3 protein, reported with the most common genes and DNA among its rows. TCRdb, not the original authors, processed these V and J calls. Here the sample has roughly 240,000 distinct CDR3 sequences; approximately 45% occur a single time. Approximately 8% of the sample goes to the ten largest clones.

Expansion of CD8+CD57+ cells had been shown by flow cytometry in the patients chosen for sequencing. Every patient had a diagnosis of severe acquired aplastic anemia based on International Study of Aplastic Anemia and Agranulocytosis and Camitta criteria. Patients had received no therapy at the time of blood sampling. In the study, sorted CD4+ and CD8+ blood T cells from patients with severe aplastic anemia and from healthy subjects underwent deep sequencing of TCR repertoires. Patients were enrolled under clinicaltrials.gov protocols 00001620, 01623167, 00001397, 00071045, 00081523 and 00961064 in the USA. Ficoll-Paque density gradient centrifugation was used to isolate peripheral blood mononuclear cells. Before DNA extraction, CD4+ and CD8+ T cells were sorted by FACS or by magnetic beads. The junction carries 12 bases between V and J, which are trimmed by 3 bases and 1 base respectively. Reading the germline V gene (reference sequence) gives CDR1 DFQATT and CDR2 SNEGSKA. Its CDR3 holds 15 amino acids, cysteine through phenylalanine. Only CDR3 DNA remains: 45 bases, in frame from the first base.

This sample was included in a study of CD8+CD57+ T cells in acquired aplastic anemia listed by TCRdb under 2018. Study-wide context: On average, sorted CD4+ and CD8+ cells yielded about 3 ug of extracted DNA, with a range of 0.2 to 27.4 ug. A CD8+CD57+ expansion meant a frequency higher than the mean frequency seen in healthy subjects. What the study reported, not specific to this receptor: Roughly 31 CD8+ CDR3 sequences were shared between patients and controls but appeared highly expressed in patients and within their immunodominant clones. CD8+ Simpson's diversity did not differ significantly between patients and healthy controls (P=0.060).

The receptor chain draws on TRBV20-1 and TRBJ2-2; the D gene cannot be named for sure. This clonotype was sampled from a human donor with aplastic anemia. Input material: sorted CD4+, CD8+, or CD8+CD57+ T cells (not recorded which) from PBMCs. The CDR3 region has the sequence CSARRDSLNTGELFF. In nucleotides, the sequence is TGCAGTGCTAGGCGTGATTCCCTGAACACCGGGGAGCTGTTTTTT.